This is a list of T cell receptor beta chains from one sample in a study of blood T cell repertoires in COVID-19. The table came from immunoSEQ multiplex PCR; TCRdb's copy has only in-frame clones and leaves some out. The sample carries about 230,000 clones, about nine tenths recorded once. Sequencing input: PBMCs or T cells enriched from blood (not recorded which). These receptors all come from a man aged 18 to 30 who had recovered from COVID-19. Each CDR3 is given with its conserved first and last residue. Each record gives: V gene, J gene, D gene, clone size, CDR3 protein, CDR3 DNA. A D gene is named only where the DNA matches it firmly. Some rows have no size entry. The others give once, few or many, or a class for an expanded clone.

TRBV3-1/TRBV3-2	TRBJ1-4	-	once	CASSPGDEGRLFF	TGTGCCAGCAGCCCGGGGGATGAGGGGAGACTGTTTTTT
TRBV30	TRBJ1-5	-	-	CAWSPRDSNQPQHF	TGTGCCTGGAGTCCCAGGGATAGCAATCAGCCCCAGCATTTT
TRBV7-9	TRBJ1-3	TRBD1	-	CAGRQGSGNTIYF	TGTGCCGGACGACAGGGCTCTGGAAACACCATATATTTT
TRBV4-2	TRBJ1-1	-	-	CASSQDPQGMSTEAFF	TGTGCCAGCAGCCAAGATCCCCAGGGGATGAGCACTGAAGCTTTCTTT
TRBV3-1/TRBV3-2	TRBJ1-2	TRBD1	-	CASSPATGAGGYTF	TGTGCCAGCAGCCCGGCGACAGGGGCGGGCGGCTACACCTTC
TRBV5-6	TRBJ2-1	TRBD2	-	CASSPGLAGGLGNEQFF	TGTGCCAGCAGCCCGGGACTAGCGGGGGGGCTAGGCAATGAGCAGTTCTTC
TRBV6-5	TRBJ2-7	TRBD1	-	CASRSWETGAREQYF	TGTGCCAGCAGATCCTGGGAGACAGGGGCGAGGGAGCAGTACTTC
TRBV5-1	TRBJ2-7	-	few	CASSLAPQATYEQYF	TGCGCCAGCAGCTTGGCCCCACAGGCCACCTACGAGCAGTACTTC
TRBV30	TRBJ2-6	TRBD1	-	CAWSPGQGFPRANVLTF	TGTGCCTGGAGCCCGGGACAGGGGTTCCCTAGGGCCAACGTCCTGACTTTC
TRBV13	TRBJ2-7	TRBD1	-	CASSLGVGGQEQYF	TGTGCCAGCAGCTTAGGCGTAGGGGGACAGGAGCAGTACTTC
TRBV28	TRBJ2-7	TRBD1	-	CASRYGTDSSYEQYF	TGTGCCAGCAGATACGGGACAGATTCCTCCTACGAGCAGTACTTC
TRBV27	TRBJ1-1	-	-	CASSPTPRRRLMNTEAFF	TGTGCCAGCAGTCCTACCCCCCGGAGACGGCTAATGAACACTGAAGCTTTCTTT
TRBV29-1	TRBJ1-2	-	few	CSVEEDGYTF	TGCAGCGTTGAGGAGGATGGCTACACCTTC
TRBV7-9	TRBJ1-1	-	-	CASRSGADNTEAFF	TGTGCCAGCAGGAGCGGGGCAGACAACACTGAAGCTTTCTTT
TRBV18	TRBJ2-5	TRBD1	-	CASSPRTGYQETQYF	TGTGCCAGCTCACCCCGGACAGGCTACCAAGAGACCCAGTACTTC
TRBV28	TRBJ2-1	TRBD2	-	CASSSGGRAGNEQFF	TGTGCCAGCAGTTCGGGCGGGAGGGCCGGAAATGAGCAGTTCTTC